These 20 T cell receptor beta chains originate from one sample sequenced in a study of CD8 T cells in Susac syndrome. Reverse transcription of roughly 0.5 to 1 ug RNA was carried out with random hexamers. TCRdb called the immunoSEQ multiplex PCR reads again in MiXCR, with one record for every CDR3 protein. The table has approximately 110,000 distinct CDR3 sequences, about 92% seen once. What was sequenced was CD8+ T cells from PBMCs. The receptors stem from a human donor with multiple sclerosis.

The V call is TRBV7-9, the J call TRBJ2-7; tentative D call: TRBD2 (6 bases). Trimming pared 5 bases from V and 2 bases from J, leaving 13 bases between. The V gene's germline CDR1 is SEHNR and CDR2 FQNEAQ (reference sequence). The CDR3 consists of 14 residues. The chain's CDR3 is CASSPGDTTYEQYV. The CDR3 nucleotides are TGTGCCAGCAGCCCGGGAGACACAACCTACGAGCAGTACGTC.

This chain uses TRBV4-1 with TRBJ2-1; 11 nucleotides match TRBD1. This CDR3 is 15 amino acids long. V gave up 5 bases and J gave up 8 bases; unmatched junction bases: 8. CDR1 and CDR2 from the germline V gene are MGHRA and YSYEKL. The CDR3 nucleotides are TGCGCCAGCAGCGGAGGGACAGGGGGTGTGGATGAGCAGTTCTTC. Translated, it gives CASSGGTGGVDEQFF.

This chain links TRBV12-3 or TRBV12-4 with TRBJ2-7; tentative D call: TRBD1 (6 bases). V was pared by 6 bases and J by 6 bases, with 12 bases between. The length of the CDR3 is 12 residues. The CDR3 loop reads CASSLTGSEQYF. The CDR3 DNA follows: TGTGCCAGCAGCCTAACAGGGAGCGAGCAGTACTTC.

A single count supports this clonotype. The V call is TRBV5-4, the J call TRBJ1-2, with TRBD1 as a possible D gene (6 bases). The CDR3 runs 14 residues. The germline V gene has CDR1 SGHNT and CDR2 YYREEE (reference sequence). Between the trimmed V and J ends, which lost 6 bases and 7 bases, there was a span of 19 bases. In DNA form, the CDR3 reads TGTGCCAGCACCAAAGCCGGGGGCACGATTGGCTACACCTTC. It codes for CASTKAGGTIGYTF. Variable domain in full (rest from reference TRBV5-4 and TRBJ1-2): ETGVTQSPTHLIKTRGQQVTLRCSSQSGHNTVSWYQQALGQGPQFIFQYYREEENGRGNFPPRFSGLQFPNYSSELNVNALELDDSALYLCASTKAGGTIGYTFGSGTRLTVV.

CDR3 sequence (DNA): TGCAGTGCTAGAGATCCCCAGCTAGCGGGAAGACACAATGAGCAGTTCTTC. The encoded protein is CSARDPQLAGRHNEQFF. The rearrangement uses TRBV20-1 and TRBJ2-1; TRBD2 matches 9 bases. Germline CDR1 DFQATT, CDR2 SNEGSKA (reference sequence). The CDR3 covers 17 residues. Trimming removed 0 bases from V and 5 bases from J; junction bases left unmatched: 11.

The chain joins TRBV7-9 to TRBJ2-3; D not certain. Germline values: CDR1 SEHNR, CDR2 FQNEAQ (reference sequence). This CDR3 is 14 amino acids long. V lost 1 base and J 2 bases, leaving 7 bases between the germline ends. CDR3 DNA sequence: TGTGCCAGCAGCTTAGTTCAAGCCACAGATACGCAGTATTTT. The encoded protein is CASSLVQATDTQYF.

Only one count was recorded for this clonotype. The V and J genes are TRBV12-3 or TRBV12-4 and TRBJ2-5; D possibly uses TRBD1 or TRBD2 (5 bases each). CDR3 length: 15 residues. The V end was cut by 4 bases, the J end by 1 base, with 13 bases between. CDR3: CASSSPSGTQETQYF. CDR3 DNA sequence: TGTGCCAGCAGTTCCCCGTCCGGGACCCAAGAGACCCAGTACTTC.

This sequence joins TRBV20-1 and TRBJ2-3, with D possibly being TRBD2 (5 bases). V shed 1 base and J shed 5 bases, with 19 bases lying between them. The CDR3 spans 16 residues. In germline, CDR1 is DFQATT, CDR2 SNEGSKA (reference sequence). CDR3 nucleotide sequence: TGCAGTGCTAGAGCCAGGAGTCGACGGGGTAGAGATACGCAGTATTTT. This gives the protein CSARARSRRGRDTQYF.

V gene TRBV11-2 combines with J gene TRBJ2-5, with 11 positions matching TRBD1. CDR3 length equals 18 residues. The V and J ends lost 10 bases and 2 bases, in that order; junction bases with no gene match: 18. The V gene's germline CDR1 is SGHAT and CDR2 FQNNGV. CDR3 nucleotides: TGTGCCACCCACTTAGACCCCGGACAGGGGGCTTTTCAAGAGACCCAGTACTTC. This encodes CATHLDPGQGAFQETQYF.

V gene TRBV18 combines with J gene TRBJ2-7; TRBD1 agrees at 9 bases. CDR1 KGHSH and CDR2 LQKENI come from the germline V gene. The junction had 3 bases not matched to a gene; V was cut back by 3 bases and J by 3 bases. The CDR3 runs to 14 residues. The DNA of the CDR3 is TGTGCCAGCTCACCTAAGGGACAGGGCTACGAGCAGTACTTC. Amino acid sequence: CASSPKGQGYEQYF.

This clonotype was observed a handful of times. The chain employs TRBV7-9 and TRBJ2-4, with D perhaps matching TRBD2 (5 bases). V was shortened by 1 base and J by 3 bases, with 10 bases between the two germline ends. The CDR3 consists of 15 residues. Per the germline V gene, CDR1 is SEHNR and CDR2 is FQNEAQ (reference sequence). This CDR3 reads CASSLDGGGKNIQYF. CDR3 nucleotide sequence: TGTGCCAGCAGCTTAGACGGAGGTGGCAAAAACATTCAGTACTTC.

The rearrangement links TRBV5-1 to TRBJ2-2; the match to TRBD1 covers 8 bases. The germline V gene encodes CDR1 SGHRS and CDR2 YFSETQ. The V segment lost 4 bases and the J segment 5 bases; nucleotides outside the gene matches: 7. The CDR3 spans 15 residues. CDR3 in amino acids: CASSLDRGFTGELFF. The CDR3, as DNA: TGCGCCAGCAGCCTCGACAGGGGTTTTACCGGGGAGCTGTTTTTT.

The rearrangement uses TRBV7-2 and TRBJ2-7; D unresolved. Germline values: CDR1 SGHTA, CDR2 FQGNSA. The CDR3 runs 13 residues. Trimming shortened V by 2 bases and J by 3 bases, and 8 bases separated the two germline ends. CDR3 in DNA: TGTGCCAGCAGCTTAACATCCATCTACGAGCAGTACTTC. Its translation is CASSLTSIYEQYF.

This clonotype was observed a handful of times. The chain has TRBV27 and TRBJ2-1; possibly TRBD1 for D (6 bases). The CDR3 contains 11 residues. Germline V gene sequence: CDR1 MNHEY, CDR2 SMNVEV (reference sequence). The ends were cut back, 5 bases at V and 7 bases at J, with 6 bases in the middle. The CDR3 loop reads CASSRGNEQFF. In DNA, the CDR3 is TGTGCCAGCAGTAGGGGGAATGAGCAGTTCTTC.

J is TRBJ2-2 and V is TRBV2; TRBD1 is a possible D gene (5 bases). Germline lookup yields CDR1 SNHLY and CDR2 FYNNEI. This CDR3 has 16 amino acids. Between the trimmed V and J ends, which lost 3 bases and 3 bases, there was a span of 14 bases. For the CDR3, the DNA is TGTGCCAGCAGTGAGGGGCCCACCGGGTACACCGGGGAGCTGTTTTTT. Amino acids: CASSEGPTGYTGELFF.

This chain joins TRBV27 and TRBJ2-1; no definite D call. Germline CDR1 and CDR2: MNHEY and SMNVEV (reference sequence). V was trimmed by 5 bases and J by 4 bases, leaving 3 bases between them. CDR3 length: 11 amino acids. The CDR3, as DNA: TGTGCCAGCAGTCTGTACAATGAGCAGTTCTTC. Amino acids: CASSLYNEQFF.

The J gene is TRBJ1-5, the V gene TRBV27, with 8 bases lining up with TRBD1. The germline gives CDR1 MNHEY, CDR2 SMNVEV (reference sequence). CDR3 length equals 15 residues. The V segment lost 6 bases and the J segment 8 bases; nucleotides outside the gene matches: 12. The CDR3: CASRALLQGDEPQHF. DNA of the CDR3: TGTGCCAGCAGGGCACTCTTACAGGGGGACGAGCCCCAGCATTTT.

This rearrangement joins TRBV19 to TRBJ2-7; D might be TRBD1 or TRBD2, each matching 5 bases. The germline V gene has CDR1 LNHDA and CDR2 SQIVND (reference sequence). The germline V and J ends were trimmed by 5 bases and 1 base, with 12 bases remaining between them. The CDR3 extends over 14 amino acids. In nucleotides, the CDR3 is TGTGCCAGTAGTTACGGGACGAGTTCCTACGAGCAGTACGTC. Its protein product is CASSYGTSSYEQYV.

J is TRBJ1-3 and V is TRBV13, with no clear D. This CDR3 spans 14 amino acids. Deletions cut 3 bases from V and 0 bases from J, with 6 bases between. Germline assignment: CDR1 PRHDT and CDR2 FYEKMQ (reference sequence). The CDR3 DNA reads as TGTGCCAGCAGCTTTCGTAGCTCTGGAAACACCATATATTTT. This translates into CASSFRSSGNTIYF. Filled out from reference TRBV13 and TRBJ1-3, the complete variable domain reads AAGVIQSPRHLIKEKRETATLKCYPIPRHDTVYWYQQGPGQDPQFLISFYEKMQSDKGSIPDRFSAQQFSDYHSELNMSSLELGDSALYFCASSFRSSGNTIYFGEGSWLTVV.

CDR3 sequence (DNA): TGCGCCAGCAGCCAAGGGTCGATATCTACTGGAAACACCATATATTTT. It yields the protein CASSQGSISTGNTIYF. This sequence joins TRBV4-1 and TRBJ1-3; D gene ambiguous. The CDR3 is 16 amino acids. Germline values: CDR1 MGHRA, CDR2 YSYEKL. V shed 1 base and J shed 2 bases, with 12 bases lying between them.